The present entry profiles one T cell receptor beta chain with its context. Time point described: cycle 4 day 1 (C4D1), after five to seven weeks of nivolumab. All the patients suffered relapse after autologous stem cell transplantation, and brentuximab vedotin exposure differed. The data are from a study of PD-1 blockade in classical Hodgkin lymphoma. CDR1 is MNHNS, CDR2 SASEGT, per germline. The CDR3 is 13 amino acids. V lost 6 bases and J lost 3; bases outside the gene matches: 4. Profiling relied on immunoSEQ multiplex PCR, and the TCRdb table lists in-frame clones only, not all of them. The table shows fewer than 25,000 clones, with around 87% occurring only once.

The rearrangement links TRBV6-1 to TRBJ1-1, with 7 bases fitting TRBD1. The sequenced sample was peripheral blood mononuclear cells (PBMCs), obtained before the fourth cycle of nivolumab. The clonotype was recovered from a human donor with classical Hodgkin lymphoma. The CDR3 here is CASRVGTDTEAFF. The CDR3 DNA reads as TGTGCCAGCAGGGTTGGGACAGACACTGAAGCTTTCTTT.